This T cell receptor beta chain was identified during a study of CD8+CD57+ T cells in acquired aplastic anemia. V was clipped by 3 bases and J by 3 bases, with 9 bases between them. Germline assignment: CDR1 ENHRY and CDR2 SYGVKD. CDR3 length: 14 residues. The TCR beta profiling, which covered VDJ combination and CDR3 sequence, was carried out using genomic DNA as the template. TCRdb redid the calling of the reads with MiXCR, one entry per CDR3 protein. In the table there are a few hundred thousand distinct CDR3 sequences, approximately 60% of which are singletons. The chain recombines TRBV10-3 with TRBJ2-1, with D uncertain. Sequencing input: sorted CD4+, CD8+, or CD8+CD57+ T cells (not recorded which) from PBMCs. This sequence was found in a human donor in good health. The CDR3 DNA follows: TGTGCCATCAGTGAAGTCACCAACTACAATGAGCAGTTCTTC. This translates into CAISEVTNYNEQFF.